These 2 T cell receptor beta chains originate from one sample sequenced in a study of shared clonotypes between healthy human individuals. The data were produced by immunoSEQ multiplex PCR, yet TCRdb's version contains in-frame clones alone and is incomplete. The sample includes about 1 million clones, approximately 72% seen only once; the top ten take 1.4% to 1.5%. Sequenced input: memory CD4+ T cells sorted from blood. The subset is: CD45RA-negative fraction. The receptors were gathered from a young man in good health.

This clone has only a few counts. The chain recombines TRBV27 with TRBJ2-7; D may match TRBD1 or TRBD2 (5 bases each). Trimming took 3 bases from V and 2 from J, leaving 11 bases between them. The CDR3 sequence is 14 residues long. Germline loops: CDR1 MNHEY, CDR2 SMNVEV (reference sequence). The CDR3 sequence is CASSFDGTTYEQYF. CDR3 DNA: TGTGCCAGCAGTTTCGACGGGACCACCTACGAGCAGTACTTC.

The chain uses TRBV6-1 and TRBJ2-7, with 9 bases that match TRBD2. V lost 5 bases to trimming and J lost 0 bases; unmatched junction nucleotides: 5. Germline V CDR1 and CDR2: MNHNS, SASEGT. This CDR3 comprises 15 residues. The CDR3 spells CASSNGLASSYEQYF. CDR3 nucleotides: TGTGCCAGCAGTAATGGACTAGCGAGCTCCTACGAGCAGTACTTC.